This T cell receptor beta chain was identified during a study of OX40 agonist ivuxolimab in advanced cancers. Whole-study findings and limits: Expansion of clones was among the lowest in partial responders at 0.1-3.0 mg/kg.

In regard to this clone: No antigen is known for it.

Assay: immunoSEQ multiplex PCR; the TCRdb copy retains only in-frame clones and omits some. The table shows nearly 50,000 clones, with about 90% occurring only once. Sampling times: baseline, cycle 4 day 1, cycle 7 day 1. The CDR3 is made up of 15 amino acids. CDR1 is SGHDT, CDR2 YYEEEE, per germline. Trimming took 1 base from V and 4 from J; bases not matched to a gene: 6. The origin of this receptor is an adult with an advanced solid tumor such as melanoma, head and neck, liver or kidney cancer. This sequence joins TRBV5-6 and TRBJ2-7; 9 nucleotides agree with TRBD1. The sample was CD4+ or CD8+ T cells sorted from blood, taken in a trial of the OX40 agonist ivuxolimab. The CDR3 loop reads CASSLLGQGRYEQYF. Here the CDR3 DNA reads TGTGCCAGCAGCTTGCTGGGACAGGGCCGTTACGAGCAGTACTTC.